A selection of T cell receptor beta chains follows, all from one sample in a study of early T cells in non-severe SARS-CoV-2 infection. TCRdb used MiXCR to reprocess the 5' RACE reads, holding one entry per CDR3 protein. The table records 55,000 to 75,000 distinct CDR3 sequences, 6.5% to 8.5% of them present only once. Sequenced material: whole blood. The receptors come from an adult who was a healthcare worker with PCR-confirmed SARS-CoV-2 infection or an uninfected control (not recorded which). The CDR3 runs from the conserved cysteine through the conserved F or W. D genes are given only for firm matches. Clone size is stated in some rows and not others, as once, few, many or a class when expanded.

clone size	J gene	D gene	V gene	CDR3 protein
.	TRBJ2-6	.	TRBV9	CASSVAPELSSGANVLTF
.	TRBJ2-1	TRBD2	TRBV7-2	CASSLLAGEYNEQFF
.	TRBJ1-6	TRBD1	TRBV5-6	CASSLAPGGSPLHF
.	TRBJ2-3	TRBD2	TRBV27	CASSWLAGARDTQYF
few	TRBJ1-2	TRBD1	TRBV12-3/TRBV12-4	CASRPGQGASGYTF
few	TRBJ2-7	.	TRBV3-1	CASSLSPSSYEQYF
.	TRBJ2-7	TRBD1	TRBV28	CASSSPPFERGRDSYEQYF
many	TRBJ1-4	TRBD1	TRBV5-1	CASSFTGGGEKLFF
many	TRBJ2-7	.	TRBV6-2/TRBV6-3	CARGEPPRSYEQYF
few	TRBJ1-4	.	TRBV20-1	CSARVSGNEKLFF
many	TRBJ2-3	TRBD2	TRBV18	CASSPRTSGSSPDTQYF
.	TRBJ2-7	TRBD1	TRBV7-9	CASSYPGQGNQQYF
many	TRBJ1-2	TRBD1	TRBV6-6	CASSYPAGGANYGYTF
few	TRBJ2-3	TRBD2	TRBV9	CASSVGLAASTDTQYF
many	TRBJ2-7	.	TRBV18	CASSGDRSSYEQYF
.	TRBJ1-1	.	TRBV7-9	CASTLGGRTEAFF
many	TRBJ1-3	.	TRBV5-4	CASSLRESGNTIYF
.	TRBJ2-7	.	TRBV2	CASSEEVQGYEQYF
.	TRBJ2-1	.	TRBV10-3	CAISERRENEQFF
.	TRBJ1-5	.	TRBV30	CAWSVGSGNQPQHF
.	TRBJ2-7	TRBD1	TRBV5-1	CASSLGPGTVGYEQYF
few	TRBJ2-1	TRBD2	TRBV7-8	CASSLAGGINEQFF
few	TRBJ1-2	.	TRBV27	CASSLKGFYGYTF
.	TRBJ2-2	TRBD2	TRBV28	CASSSGSIGTGELFF
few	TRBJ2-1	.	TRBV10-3	CAISESSRDSYWNEQFF
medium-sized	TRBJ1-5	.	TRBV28	CASSLQDYNQPQHF
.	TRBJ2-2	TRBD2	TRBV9	CASSPLAGAPGELFF
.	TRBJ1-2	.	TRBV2	CASSAQPNYGYTF
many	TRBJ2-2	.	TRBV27	CASSLVSAGELFF
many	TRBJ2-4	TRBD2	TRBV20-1	CSASLGSGRSKNIQYF
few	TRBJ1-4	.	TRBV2	CASQGGEKLFF
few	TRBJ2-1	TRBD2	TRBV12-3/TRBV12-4	CASSPGLAGGFNEQFF
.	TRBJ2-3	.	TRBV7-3	CASSLLGRTDTQYF
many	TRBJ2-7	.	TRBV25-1	CASRGEGGGPYEQYF
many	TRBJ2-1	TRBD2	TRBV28	CASSYPTRTSGSYNEQFF
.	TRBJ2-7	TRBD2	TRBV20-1	CSARTGTSLYEQYF
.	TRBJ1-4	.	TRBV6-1	CASSEGAGSGKLFF
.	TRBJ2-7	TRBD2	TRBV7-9	CASSSQSGSGYEQYF
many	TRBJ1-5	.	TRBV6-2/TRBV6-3	CASSYVRVGQPQHF
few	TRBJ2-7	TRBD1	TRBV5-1	CASSTGTGRYEQYF